This record covers a single TCR beta chain. The data stem from a study of blood T cell repertoires in COVID-19. Turning to the study itself: Samples taken during acute and convalescent COVID-19 were collected in the United States, Italy and Spain. The analysed material was cDNA or gDNA that came from T cells, B-cell-depleted T cells, or PBMCs.

How the authors handled the data: Reference gene primers were amplified, and this amplification served to estimate nucleated cell counts. The repertoire was sequenced with immunoSEQ multiplex PCR; TCRdb's copy has only in-frame clones and lacks some. The DNA gave D and trimming, while V, J and clone size come from that table. The sample lists 150,000 to 200,000 clones, roughly 86% occurring once. The germline CDR1 and CDR2 sequences are SGHRS and YFSETQ. V lost 0 bases to trimming and J lost 8 bases; unmatched junction nucleotides: 6. The CDR3 loop spans 14 amino acids. The specimen was peripheral blood. The origin of this receptor is a woman older than 75 in a cohort sampled during active or convalescent COVID-19. This chain connects TRBV5-1 to TRBJ1-2, with TRBD1 identical over 8 bases. CDR3 sequence (DNA): TGCGCCAGCAGCTTGGGGCAGGGGGCATTAGGCTACACCTTC. It translates to CASSLGQGALGYTF.